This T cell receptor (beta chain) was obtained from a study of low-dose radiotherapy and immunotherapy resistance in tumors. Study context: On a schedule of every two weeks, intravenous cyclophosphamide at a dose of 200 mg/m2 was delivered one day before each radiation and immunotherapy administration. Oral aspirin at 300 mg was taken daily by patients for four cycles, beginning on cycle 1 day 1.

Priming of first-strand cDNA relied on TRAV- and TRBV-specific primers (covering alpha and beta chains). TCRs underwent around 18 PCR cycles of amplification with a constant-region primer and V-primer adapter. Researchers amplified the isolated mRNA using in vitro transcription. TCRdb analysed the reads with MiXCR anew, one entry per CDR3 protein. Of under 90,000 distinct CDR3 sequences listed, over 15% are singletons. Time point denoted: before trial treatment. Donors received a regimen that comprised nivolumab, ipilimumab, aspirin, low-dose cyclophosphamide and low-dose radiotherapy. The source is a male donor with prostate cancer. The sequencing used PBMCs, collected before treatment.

CDR3 DNA sequence: TGTGCCAGTAACCGGGACAGGGGCAATGAGCAGTTCTTC. Translated, it gives CASNRDRGNEQFF. The rearrangement links TRBV19 to TRBJ2-1; 10 positions match TRBD1. Germline V CDR1 and CDR2: LNHDA, SQIVND (reference sequence). CDR3 length: 13 residues. V gave up 7 bases and J gave up 6 bases; unmatched junction bases: 3.